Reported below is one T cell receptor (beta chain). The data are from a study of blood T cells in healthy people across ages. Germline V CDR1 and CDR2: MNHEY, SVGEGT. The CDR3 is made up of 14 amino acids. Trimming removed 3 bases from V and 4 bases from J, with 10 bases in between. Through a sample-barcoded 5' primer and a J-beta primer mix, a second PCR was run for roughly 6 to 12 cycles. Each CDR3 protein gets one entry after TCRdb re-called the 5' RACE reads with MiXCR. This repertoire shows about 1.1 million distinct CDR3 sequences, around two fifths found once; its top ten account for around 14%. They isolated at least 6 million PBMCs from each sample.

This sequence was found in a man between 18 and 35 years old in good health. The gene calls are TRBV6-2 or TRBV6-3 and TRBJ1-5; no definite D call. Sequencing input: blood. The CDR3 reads CASSYMAKNQPQHF. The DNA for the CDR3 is TGTGCCAGCAGTTATATGGCTAAAAATCAGCCCCAGCATTTT.